These 16 T cell receptor beta chains share one sample of origin, sequenced in a study of T cell responses to AZD1222 COVID-19 vaccine. Measured with immunoSEQ multiplex PCR; TCRdb has only the in-frame clones, and not every one. The sample holds 120,000 to 150,000 clones, roughly 88% seen once. Sequences were derived from peripheral blood, sampled 28 days after the second dose of the MenACWY control vaccine. The source of these receptors is an adult who received the MenACWY meningococcal vaccine as a control.

This rearrangement joins TRBV9 to TRBJ1-4; 7 bases line up with TRBD1. The V gene's germline CDR1 is SGDLS and CDR2 YYNGEE. After removal of 3 bases from V and 8 bases from J, the junction contained 13 bases not matched to a gene. This CDR3 has 16 residues. The CDR3 loop reads CASSAGSTGRGEKLFF. CDR3 bases: TGTGCCAGCAGCGCCGGATCGACAGGGCGTGGGGAAAAACTGTTTTTT.

The chain employs TRBV12-5 and TRBJ1-4; 8 bases fit TRBD1. V gave up 5 bases and J gave up 7 bases; unmatched junction bases: 3. The CDR3 is 13 residues long. CDR1 LGHNT and CDR2 FRNRAP come from the germline V gene. CDR3 in DNA: TGTGCTAGTGGTCCGGACAGGGCTGAAAAACTGTTTTTT. It translates to CASGPDRAEKLFF. Variable domain in full (rest from reference TRBV12-5 and TRBJ1-4): DARVTQTPRHKVTEMGQEVTMRCQPILGHNTVFWYRQTMMQGLELLAYFRNRAPLDDSGMPKDRFSAEMPDATLATLKIQPSEPRDSAVYFCASGPDRAEKLFFGSGTQLSVL.

The rearrangement uses TRBV9 and TRBJ2-5; possibly TRBD1 for D (6 bases). Trimming removed 3 bases from V and 1 base from J, with 10 bases in between. Germline V gene sequence: CDR1 SGDLS, CDR2 YYNGEE. The CDR3 runs 14 residues. The CDR3 DNA sequence: TGTGCCAGCAGCGCAGGGGACGGCCAAGAGACCCAGTACTTC. Translation: CASSAGDGQETQYF.

The gene calls are TRBV18 and TRBJ2-2, with no clear D. CDR3 length equals 15 residues. The V gene's germline CDR1 is KGHSH and CDR2 LQKENI. Trimming cost V 6 bases and J 0 bases, with 11 bases left between them. The CDR3 sequence: CASSPDTANTGELFF. The CDR3 DNA is TGTGCCAGCTCGCCGGATACGGCGAACACCGGGGAGCTGTTTTTT.

This rearrangement joins TRBV3-1 (or the pseudogene TRBV3-2) to TRBJ2-7; D might be TRBD1 (6 bases). The CDR3 consists of 15 residues. Germline V CDR1 and CDR2: LGHDT, YNNKEL (reference sequence). Trimming cost V 1 base and J 5 bases, with 15 bases left between them. Here the CDR3 reads CASSQGVNREDEQYF. DNA of the CDR3: TGTGCCAGCAGCCAAGGTGTGAACAGGGAAGACGAGCAGTACTTC.

This chain connects TRBV6-1 to TRBJ1-4; D is possibly TRBD1 (5 bases). The CDR3 is made up of 11 amino acids. V lost 2 bases and J 15 bases, leaving 10 bases between the germline ends. CDR1 is MNHNS and CDR2 is SASEGT in the germline V gene. The CDR3 DNA is TGTGCCAGCAGTGAATTGGAAGGGGTGTTTTTT. It encodes CASSELEGVFF.

This clone was seen only once. The chain employs TRBV28 and TRBJ2-3, with TRBD2 matching over 10 bases. The CDR3 is 15 amino acids. Germline CDR1 and CDR2: MDHEN and SYDVKM. V shed 6 bases and J 2 bases; nucleotides not matched to a gene: 5. This CDR3 is CASRRLAGYTDTQYF. Written as DNA, the CDR3 is TGTGCCAGCAGAAGACTAGCGGGCTACACAGATACGCAGTATTTT.

The chain joins TRBV10-3 to TRBJ1-3; a possible D gene is TRBD1 (6 bases). CDR1 is ENHRY and CDR2 is SYGVKD in the germline V gene. Trimming pared 6 bases from V and 4 bases from J, leaving 13 bases between. This CDR3 contains 14 residues. The CDR3 protein is CAISESGTGNTIYF. Written as DNA, the CDR3 is TGTGCCATCAGCGAATCGGGGACAGGAAACACCATATATTTT.

This chain joins TRBV4-3 and TRBJ1-2, with TRBD1 identical over 12 bases. The CDR3 spans 15 residues. Germline CDR1 is LGHNA and CDR2 is YSLEER. The ends lost 0 bases at V and 9 bases at J; junction bases unmatched: 5. CDR3 amino acids: CASSQDGGQGARYTF. Here the CDR3 DNA reads TGCGCCAGCAGCCAAGATGGGGGACAGGGGGCCCGCTACACCTTC.

The chain carries TRBV28 and TRBJ2-2, with 8 bases matching TRBD1. V shed 6 bases, J shed 0 bases, and the junction held 9 bases outside the gene matches. Germline values: CDR1 MDHEN, CDR2 SYDVKM. The CDR3 spans 17 residues. CDR3 loop: CASSLYPDRANTGELFF. The CDR3 DNA reads as TGTGCCAGCAGCCTCTACCCGGACAGGGCGAACACCGGGGAGCTGTTTTTT.

The chain combines TRBV4-2 with TRBJ1-1, with D possibly being TRBD1 (5 bases). From germline, CDR1 is LGHNA and CDR2 YNFKEQ. V lost 7 bases, J lost 0 bases, and 12 bases lay in between. The CDR3 extends over 14 amino acids. The DNA of the CDR3 is TGTGCCAGCACCCTGGACACGATGAACACTGAAGCTTTCTTT. As protein: CASTLDTMNTEAFF.

The genes are TRBV5-8 and TRBJ1-6; 7 nucleotides match TRBD1. This CDR3 is built from 15 residues. Germline V gene lookup returns CDR1 SGHTS and CDR2 YDEGEE. V shed 4 bases and J 5 bases; nucleotides not matched to a gene: 6. The CDR3 spells CASSPAGTDNSPLHF. The CDR3 bases are TGTGCCAGCAGCCCCGCCGGGACAGATAATTCACCCCTCCACTTT.

V usage is TRBV7-3 and J usage is TRBJ2-1; maybe TRBD2 (5 bases). Germline V lookup: CDR1 SGHTA, CDR2 FQGTGA. Trimming cost V 5 bases and J 0 bases, with 5 bases left between them. This CDR3 is built from 13 residues. The CDR3 spells CASSEGSYNEQFF. Here the CDR3 DNA reads TGTGCCAGCAGCGAGGGCTCCTACAATGAGCAGTTCTTC.

This clone was found once. This chain uses TRBV7-9 with TRBJ1-1, with D possibly matching TRBD1 (5 bases). CDR3 length: 16 residues. V lost 5 bases and J 2 bases, leaving 18 bases between the germline ends. CDR1 and CDR2 (germline): SEHNR, FQNEAQ (reference sequence). This chain's CDR3 is CASSPPRTPKNTEAFF. CDR3 nucleotide sequence: TGTGCCAGCAGCCCCCCCCGGACACCCAAAAACACTGAAGCTTTCTTT.

The CDR3: CASSELVSTDTQYF. The CDR3 nucleotides are TGTGCCAGCAGCGAACTAGTCTCGACAGATACGCAGTATTTT. This chain joins TRBV4-2 and TRBJ2-3, with a tentative D call TRBD2 (5 bases). Germline V gene sequence: CDR1 LGHNA, CDR2 YNFKEQ. CDR3 length: 14 amino acids. V was clipped by 5 bases and J by 3 bases, with 12 bases between them.

The rearrangement joins TRBV19 to TRBJ2-7; D is perhaps TRBD1 or TRBD2 (5 bases each). Germline loops: CDR1 LNHDA, CDR2 SQIVND (reference sequence). Trimming took 4 bases from V and 1 from J, leaving 17 bases between them. The CDR3 totals 16 residues. The CDR3 nucleotides read TGTGCCAGTAGTAAAGGTTACGGGGACCGGTCCTACGAGCAGTACTTC. Its translation: CASSKGYGDRSYEQYF.